Included here is one T cell receptor beta chain sequence, with context. Its antigen remains unidentified. Template material for TCR beta VDJ and CDR3 profiling consisted of genomic DNA. In TCRdb, the reads were re-called with MiXCR into one record per CDR3 protein. This table holds 90,000 to 130,000 distinct CDR3 sequences, under 60% found once. The source of the sample is a study of CD8+CD57+ T cells in acquired aplastic anemia. Study-wide background: Healthy donors averaged around 11 million reads for CD4+ cells. General observations from the study: Between the patient and control groups, CD8+ Simpson's diversity did not differ significantly. Common to patients and controls were around 30 CD8+ CDR3 sequences.

Germline assignment: CDR1 MNHNS and CDR2 SASEGT. The germline V and J ends were trimmed by 1 base and 6 bases, with 9 bases remaining between them. The CDR3 length is 13 residues. The sequence was obtained from a human donor in good health, serving as a control. The sequenced sample consisted of sorted CD4+, CD8+, or CD8+CD57+ T cells (not recorded which) from PBMCs. The genes are TRBV6-1 and TRBJ1-2; D gene ambiguous. The CDR3: CASSEDTPDGYTF. As DNA, the CDR3 is TGTGCCAGCAGTGAAGACACCCCCGATGGCTACACCTTC.